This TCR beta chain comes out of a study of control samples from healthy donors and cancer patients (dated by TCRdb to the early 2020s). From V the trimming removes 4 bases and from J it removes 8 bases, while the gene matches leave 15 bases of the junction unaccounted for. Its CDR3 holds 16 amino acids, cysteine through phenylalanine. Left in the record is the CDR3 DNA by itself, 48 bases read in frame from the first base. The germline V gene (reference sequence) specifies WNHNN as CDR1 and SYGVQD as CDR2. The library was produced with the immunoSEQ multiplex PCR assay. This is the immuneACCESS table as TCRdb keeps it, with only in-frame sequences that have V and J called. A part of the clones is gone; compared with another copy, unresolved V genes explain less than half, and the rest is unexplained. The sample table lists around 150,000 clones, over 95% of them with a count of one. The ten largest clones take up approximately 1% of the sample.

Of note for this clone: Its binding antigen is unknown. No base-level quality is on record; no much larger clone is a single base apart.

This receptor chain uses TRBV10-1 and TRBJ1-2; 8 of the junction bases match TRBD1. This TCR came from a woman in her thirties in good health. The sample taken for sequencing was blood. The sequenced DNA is TGCGCCAGCAGTGGGGGGGGGCAGGGGGCAATAGGCGGCTACACCTTC. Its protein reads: CASSGGGQGAIGGYTF.